A single TCR beta chain is shown here with its context. Its antigen remains unknown. V lost 0 bases and J 1 base, leaving 7 bases between the germline ends. This CDR3 contains 16 residues. Per germline, CDR1 LGHNA and CDR2 YSLEER. The data derive from a study of shared clonotypes between healthy human individuals. Study findings and constraints: The study generally estimated greater richness for naive than memory subsets.

Replicate sorted-subset PCRs were loaded with around 200 ng DNA, tens of thousands of T cell genomes. Here immunoSEQ multiplex PCR was the method, and the copy in TCRdb shows in-frame clones only, minus some. This table holds 2 million to 3 million clones, approximately 94% found once. This chain links TRBV4-3 with TRBJ2-6, with D unclear. This TCR derives from a man between 18 and 29 years old in good health. Some clones in this sample may be carry-over from other donors' samples. Sample: naive CD4+ T cells from PBMCs. Subset indicated: CD45RA+ positively selected. DNA for the CDR3: TGCGCCAGCAGCCAAGAGTACCCATCTGGGGCCAACGTCCTGACTTTC. Translation: CASSQEYPSGANVLTF.